The present T cell receptor (beta chain) was sequenced within a study of a mutant IDH1 vaccine in newly diagnosed glioma. Study-wide background: The initiation of vaccination occurred 4-6 weeks after radiotherapy alone, or with temozolomide cycles. The therapy given earlier, which was standard therapy, consisted of radiotherapy, temozolomide, or both, and most of the patients received both.

With regard to this clone: Antigen: not known.

Profiled with immunoSEQ multiplex PCR; TCRdb holds only in-frame clones, not every one. This sample has approximately 57,000 clones, with 65% to 90% found just once. General study findings and limits: Of the patients, roughly 95% had vaccine-induced immune responses. Pseudoprogression seemingly bore no relation to changes in top peripheral T cell clonotypes.

Stated time point: week 5, during vaccination. The vaccine gave 300 ug of a 20-mer mutant IDH1 peptide subcutaneously per dose. This clonotype originated in a woman between 18 and 29 years old with glioma. Some clones in this sample may be carry-over from other donors' samples. Material: PBMCs, obtained from a glioma patient whose treatment included an IDH1 peptide vaccine.

The DNA for the CDR3 is TGTGCCAGCAGTCCAGGGGGGAGACAAGAGACCCAGTACTTC. This translates into CASSPGGRQETQYF. The chain combines TRBV7-8 with TRBJ2-5; tentatively, D is TRBD1 (7 bases). The germline gives CDR1 SGHVS, CDR2 FQNEAQ. CDR3 length equals 14 residues. V was pared by 6 bases and J by 2 bases, with 13 bases between.